Listed here are 27 T cell receptor beta chains from one sample, sequenced in a study of blood T cell repertoires in COVID-19. Repertoires were generated with immunoSEQ multiplex PCR, while TCRdb's copy carries only in-frame clones and drops some. The table records about 120,000 clones, approximately 80% of them present only once. The material sequenced was peripheral blood. Receptors were obtained from a human donor in a cohort sampled during active COVID-19.

This chain links TRBV30 with TRBJ2-2, with 10 positions matching TRBD2. The CDR3 length is 16 residues. V lost 1 base and J lost 6; bases outside the gene matches: 8. Germline V CDR1 and CDR2: GTSNPN, SVGIG (reference sequence). CDR3 in DNA: TGTGCCTGGAGTGCCGGGACTAGCGTTAATTCCGGGGAGCTGTTTTTT. Translation gives CAWSAGTSVNSGELFF.

The rearrangement joins TRBV5-5 to TRBJ1-1; D call uncertain. This CDR3 comprises 16 residues. In germline, CDR1 is SGHKS, CDR2 YYEKEE (reference sequence). Trimming took off 4 bases at V and 0 bases at J, with 16 bases between the two ends. The CDR3: CASSAQGRSLNTEAFF. The CDR3 DNA follows: TGTGCCAGCAGCGCGCAAGGGAGGAGCTTGAACACTGAAGCTTTCTTT.

This clone was counted between two and nine times. The chain joins TRBV2 to TRBJ1-1; D unclear. Per the germline V gene, CDR1 is SNHLY and CDR2 is FYNNEI. V was shortened by 5 bases and J by 1 base, with 8 bases between the two germline ends. This CDR3 comprises 13 residues. The CDR3 loop reads CASSKEKNTEAFF. The CDR3 nucleotides are TGTGCCAGCAGTAAGGAGAAGAACACTGAAGCTTTCTTT.

The rearrangement uses TRBV5-1 and TRBJ2-5; D unclear. CDR3 length equals 15 residues. The V gene's germline CDR1 is SGHRS and CDR2 YFSETQ. Trimming took 0 bases from V and 5 from J, leaving 14 bases between them. CDR3 amino acids: CASSLGTLGRETQYF. DNA for the CDR3: TGCGCCAGCAGCTTGGGTACGCTGGGCAGGGAGACCCAGTACTTC.

Worth noting for this clone: Other nucleotide sequences from this sample produce the same CDR3. The chain joins TRBV19 to TRBJ2-3; 7 nucleotides align to TRBD1. The CDR3 is 15 residues long. With V trimmed by 6 bases and J by 0 bases, 6 bases remained unmatched. Germline V gives CDR1 LNHDA, CDR2 SQIVND (reference sequence). The CDR3 DNA is TGTGCCAGTAGCACCGACAGGGCTAGCACAGATACGCAGTATTTT. This gives the protein CASSTDRASTDTQYF.

The V gene is TRBV6-2 or TRBV6-3, the J gene TRBJ2-5; 14 nucleotides match TRBD2. J was trimmed by 5 bases and V by 6 bases; bases with no gene match: 8. Germline assignment: CDR1 MNHEY and CDR2 SVGEGT. CDR3 length: 16 residues. This chain's CDR3 is CASSSYRLAGGETQYF. The CDR3 DNA follows: TGTGCCAGCAGCTCATATAGACTAGCGGGGGGGGAGACCCAGTACTTC.

This clone has just a few counts. J is TRBJ2-1 and V is TRBV7-2, with D maybe TRBD2 (5 bases). Trimming stripped 4 bases from V and 8 bases from J, with 12 bases between. This CDR3 is 13 amino acids long. Germline values: CDR1 SGHTA, CDR2 FQGNSA. The chain's CDR3 is CASSSDGVHEQFF. CDR3 DNA sequence: TGTGCCAGCAGCTCCGACGGGGTCCATGAGCAGTTCTTC.

This rearrangement joins TRBV7-2 to TRBJ1-1, with D maybe TRBD1 (6 bases). V lost 7 bases to trimming and J lost 1 base, with 16 bases between them. The CDR3 is 15 residues long. Looked up from germline, CDR1 is SGHTA and CDR2 is FQGNSA. The CDR3 loop reads CASTLLRGGNTEAFF. DNA of the CDR3: TGTGCCAGCACCCTACTAAGGGGGGGGAACACTGAAGCTTTCTTT.

The chain has TRBV28 and TRBJ2-7, with 7 positions matching TRBD2. J was trimmed by 12 bases and V by 4 bases; bases with no gene match: 15. CDR1 MDHEN and CDR2 SYDVKM come from the germline V gene. The CDR3 is 14 amino acids. DNA of the CDR3: TGTGCCAGCAGTTGGGGGGGTACCCGCGGTCAACCGTACTTC. This gives the protein CASSWGGTRGQPYF.

This chain uses TRBV7-2 with TRBJ2-5; a possible D gene is TRBD2 (6 bases). This CDR3 has 14 residues. Germline CDR1 is SGHTA and CDR2 is FQGNSA. Between the trimmed V and J ends, which lost 5 bases and 8 bases, there was a span of 18 bases. Here the CDR3 reads CASSRGLSVETQYF. The DNA of the CDR3 is TGTGCCAGCAGCCGTGGACTATCGGTTGAAACCCAGTACTTC.

The chain is built from TRBV27 and TRBJ2-1, with a possible D match to TRBD1 (6 bases). V was cut by 8 bases and J by 9 bases, with 14 bases left in between. Germline lookup yields CDR1 MNHEY and CDR2 SMNVEV (reference sequence). This CDR3 region has 12 residues. CDR3 sequence: CASGTLGAEQFF. DNA of the CDR3: TGTGCCAGCGGCACGTTGGGGGCTGAGCAGTTCTTC.

The V call is TRBV21-1, the J call TRBJ2-2; the D segment call TRBD1 is taken from the table without a DNA check. TRBV21-1 constitutes a pseudogene. The CDR3 is made up of 15 amino acids. The CDR3 loop is CASSRGQGPTGELFF. The CDR3 DNA reads TGTGCCAGCAGCCGGGGACAGGGACCCACCGGGGAGCTGTTTTTT.

The CDR3 DNA is TGTGCCAGCAGGGGGGGACAGTTCTATCAGCCCCAGCATTTT. Translation: CASRGGQFYQPQHF. The chain joins TRBV28 to TRBJ1-5, with TRBD1 matching over 7 bases. The V gene end was trimmed by 6 bases and the J gene end by 5 bases; junction bases not matched to a gene: 7. This CDR3 region has 14 residues. The germline V gene encodes CDR1 MDHEN and CDR2 SYDVKM. Full variable domain (remainder filled in from reference TRBV28 and TRBJ1-5): DVKVTQSSRYLVKRTGEKVFLECVQDMDHENMFWYRQDPGLGLRLIYFSYDVKMKEKGDIPEGYSVSREKKERFSLILESASTNQTSMYLCASRGGQFYQPQHFGDGTRLSIL.

DNA of the CDR3: TGTGCCACCAGTGATCCTGACAGGTTCCAAGAGACCCAGTACTTC. This codes for CATSDPDRFQETQYF. The J gene is TRBJ2-5, the V gene TRBV24-1; weak D call: TRBD1 (6 bases). Germline assignment: CDR1 KGHDR and CDR2 SFDVKD. There are 15 residues in the CDR3. Between the trimmed V and J ends, which lost 3 bases and 1 base, there was a span of 11 bases.

The chain combines TRBV19 with TRBJ2-5, with D perhaps matching TRBD1 (5 bases). Germline V CDR1 and CDR2: LNHDA, SQIVND (reference sequence). The CDR3 extends over 13 amino acids. Trimming stripped 6 bases from V and 3 bases from J, with 11 bases between. CDR3 coding DNA: TGTGCCAGTAGCCCTGGCAGGGAAGAGACCCAGTACTTC. It specifies CASSPGREETQYF.

The V call is TRBV2, the J call TRBJ2-5, with TRBD2 matching 10 bases. CDR3 size: 16 residues. The germline V gene encodes CDR1 SNHLY and CDR2 FYNNEI. The ends lost 5 bases at V and 5 bases at J; junction bases unmatched: 11. CDR3 DNA: TGTGCCAGCAGTACCGGGACTAGCGTCCCTCGGGAGACCCAGTACTTC. Its protein is CASSTGTSVPRETQYF.

V and J are TRBV3-1 (or the pseudogene TRBV3-2) and TRBJ1-1; TRBD1 agrees at 7 bases. V was pared by 3 bases and J by 11 bases, with 12 bases of the junction left unmatched. The length of the CDR3 is 14 residues. Germline CDR1 reads LGHDT; CDR2 reads YNNKEL (reference sequence). The CDR3 DNA reads as TGTGCCAGCAGCCAGACCTGGACAGGCCTGAGGGCTTTCTTT. Its translation is CASSQTWTGLRAFF.

In this sample, this clone turned up once. J is TRBJ2-7 and V is TRBV6-5; 7 nucleotides match TRBD1. Germline V lookup: CDR1 MNHEY, CDR2 SVGAGI. The CDR3 sequence is 12 residues long. Trimming removed 8 bases from V and 4 bases from J; junction bases left unmatched: 5. The CDR3 sequence is CASFDRVYEQYF. CDR3 nucleotides: TGTGCCAGCTTTGACAGGGTATACGAGCAGTACTTC.

There are a few counts of this clone. CDR3 protein: CASSYSILRGYTF. CDR3 bases: TGTGCCAGCAGTTACTCGATTCTGCGTGGCTACACCTTC. The chain is built from TRBV6-5 and TRBJ1-2; D is unclear. The germline V gene has CDR1 MNHEY and CDR2 SVGAGI. The CDR3 length is 13 residues. The V end lost 0 bases, the J end lost 7 bases, and 9 bases lay between the germline ends.

This chain joins TRBV9 and TRBJ2-2; tentative D call: TRBD2 (6 bases). Germline V lookup: CDR1 SGDLS, CDR2 YYNGEE. Trimming removed 4 bases at V and 0 bases at J, with 13 bases between. The CDR3 has 16 residues. CDR3 loop: CASSLKRAPNTGELFF. CDR3 DNA sequence: TGTGCCAGCAGCTTAAAGCGGGCTCCGAACACCGGGGAGCTGTTTTTT.

The chain has TRBV28 and TRBJ1-5; D unresolved. Germline values: CDR1 MDHEN, CDR2 SYDVKM. This CDR3 contains 12 residues. V gave up 7 bases and J gave up 6 bases, with 10 bases separating them. CDR3 sequence (DNA): TGTGCCAGCACCCTCTCTCGTCAGCCCCAGCATTTT. This sequence encodes CASTLSRQPQHF.

The V call is TRBV28, the J call TRBJ2-1, with D perhaps matching TRBD2 (6 bases). CDR1 is MDHEN and CDR2 is SYDVKM in the germline V gene. The CDR3 runs 15 residues. The V and J ends lost 5 bases and 2 bases respectively, with 13 bases between them. The CDR3 protein is CASSTTRGPYNEQFF. CDR3 bases: TGTGCCAGCAGTACGACTAGGGGACCCTACAATGAGCAGTTCTTC.

This sequence joins TRBV12-3 or TRBV12-4 and TRBJ1-1; 9 bases fit TRBD1. This CDR3 contains 13 residues. V was pared by 5 bases and J by 8 bases, with 6 bases of the junction left unmatched. CDR3 coding DNA: TGTGCCAGCAGTGAACGGACAGGGGCGGAAGCTTTCTTT. Translation: CASSERTGAEAFF.

The chain is built from TRBV11-3 and TRBJ2-3; unclear D gene. The germline V and J ends were trimmed by 1 base and 4 bases, with 6 bases remaining between them. There are 13 residues in the CDR3. The germline V gene has CDR1 SGHNT and CDR2 YENEEA. Written as DNA, the CDR3 is TGTGCCAGCAGCTTAGGTTTAGCAGATACGCAGTATTTT. This sequence encodes CASSLGLADTQYF.

This clone was observed a handful of times. The rearrangement links TRBV7-9 to TRBJ2-4; possibly TRBD2 for D (5 bases). CDR1 is SEHNR and CDR2 is FQNEAQ in the germline V gene (reference sequence). The CDR3 has 15 amino acids. Deletions cut 4 bases from V and 0 bases from J, with 10 bases between. CDR3 region: CASSSLEGAKNIQYF. Here the CDR3 DNA reads TGTGCCAGCAGCTCCTTAGAGGGAGCCAAAAACATTCAGTACTTC.

The chain links TRBV18 to TRBJ2-2; D remains unclear. From germline, CDR1 is KGHSH and CDR2 LQKENI. CDR3 length: 14 residues. The V and J ends lost 1 base and 7 bases respectively, with 10 bases between them. CDR3 sequence: CASSPQYGGGELFF. CDR3 coding DNA: TGTGCCAGCTCACCACAATACGGCGGCGGGGAGCTGTTTTTT.

This chain connects TRBV6-5 to TRBJ1-2; maybe TRBD1 (6 bases). The CDR3 covers 14 residues. V shed 5 bases and J shed 7 bases, with 17 bases lying between them. Germline V gene sequence: CDR1 MNHEY, CDR2 SVGAGI. This CDR3 reads CASSKTNRVGGYTF. CDR3 DNA sequence: TGTGCCAGCAGTAAAACCAACAGGGTCGGTGGCTACACCTTC.